These T cell receptor beta chains were read from a single sample in a study of early T cells in non-severe SARS-CoV-2 infection. TCRdb reanalysed the 5' RACE reads using MiXCR and keeps one entry per CDR3 protein. The table records around 99,000 distinct CDR3 sequences, over 8.5% of them present only once. The sequenced sample was whole blood. The source of these receptors is an adult who was a healthcare worker with PCR-confirmed SARS-CoV-2 infection or an uninfected control (not recorded which). CDR3s include the opening cysteine and the closing phenylalanine or tryptophan. Each record gives: J gene, clone size, D gene, V gene, CDR3 protein, CDR3 DNA. The D gene is left open where the match is weak. Only part of the rows carry a size: once, few, many, or a class if the clone is expanded.

TRBJ2-7 | many | TRBD1 | TRBV20-1 | CSARGPGTGRYEQYF | TGCAGTGCTAGAGGCCCCGGGACAGGGAGATACGAGCAGTACTTC
TRBJ2-2 | once | NA | TRBV7-9 | CASSLGSGNTGELIF | TGTGCCAGCAGCTTAGGCTCCGGGAACACCGGGGAGCTGATTTTT
TRBJ2-2 | many | TRBD2 | TRBV5-1 | CASKENSGRYTGELFF | TGCGCCAGCAAAGAAAATAGCGGGAGGTACACCGGGGAGCTGTTTTTT
TRBJ2-4 | many | NA | TRBV20-1 | CSAPTFKDIQYF | TGCAGTGCCCCGACTTTTAAAGACATTCAGTACTTC
TRBJ2-7 | many | NA | TRBV7-8 | CASSPLVDSHF | TGTGCCAGCAGCCCCTTAGTGGACTCGCACTTC
TRBJ1-6 | many | NA | TRBV10-3 | CAIRGIDSPLHF | TGTGCCATAAGGGGGATTGATTCACCCCTCCACTTT
TRBJ2-3 | NA | NA | TRBV18 | CASSGTLMEYF | TGTGCCAGCTCAGGGACGCTAATGGAGTATTTT
TRBJ2-1 | few | TRBD1 | TRBV6-1 | CASSARQGTSYNEQFF | TGTGCCAGCAGTGCTCGACAGGGAACCTCCTACAATGAGCAGTTCTTC
TRBJ2-2 | NA | NA | TRBV12-3/TRBV12-4 | CASSPGNTGELFF | TGTGCCAGCAGTCCAGGGAACACCGGGGAGCTGTTTTTT
TRBJ2-1 | NA | NA | TRBV28 | CASRREPLNEQFF | TGTGCCAGCAGACGGGAGCCGTTGAATGAGCAGTTCTTC
TRBJ2-1 | many | NA | TRBV20-1 | CSAHRRSRMFF | TGCAGTGCCCACAGGAGGTCTAGAATGTTCTTC
TRBJ2-3 | NA | NA | TRBV25-1 | CASSPTVILADTQYF | TGTGCCAGCAGCCCGACGGTAATTCTTGCAGATACGCAGTATTTT
TRBJ1-2 | NA | NA | TRBV28 | CASWAGRVRGYTF | TGTGCCAGCTGGGCGGGCAGGGTAAGAGGCTACACCTTC
TRBJ2-3 | NA | NA | TRBV2 | CASSARDGTDTQYF | TGTGCCAGCAGTGCGCGGGACGGCACAGATACGCAGTATTTT
TRBJ2-5 | NA | NA | TRBV6-2/TRBV6-3 | CASSPTGGPVAETQYF | TGTGCCAGCAGTCCGACTGGCGGGCCAGTTGCCGAGACCCAGTACTTC
TRBJ1-1 | many | TRBD1 | TRBV28 | CASRQQTGNTEVFF | TGTGCCAGCAGGCAACAGACAGGGAACACTGAAGTTTTCTTT
TRBJ2-5 | many | NA | TRBV20-1 | CSASQGSQETQYF | TGCAGTGCTAGTCAGGGGTCCCAAGAGACCCAGTACTTC
TRBJ2-7 | many | TRBD2 | TRBV20-1 | CSALFTRLAGNADSYEQYF | TGCAGTGCTCTTTTTACCCGACTAGCGGGTAATGCTGACTCCTACGAGCAGTACTTC
TRBJ2-5 | many | TRBD2 | TRBV12-3/TRBV12-4 | CASSLGGRKEETQYF | TGTGCCAGCAGTTTGGGCGGGAGAAAAGAAGAGACCCAGTACTTC
TRBJ2-1 | NA | NA | TRBV4-1 | CASSQAGGQYNEQFF | TGCGCCAGCAGCCAAGCGGGGGGCCAATACAATGAGCAGTTCTTC
TRBJ2-5 | many | NA | TRBV3-1 | CASSQGPSRETQYF | TGTGCCAGCAGCCAAGGGCCGTCAAGGGAGACCCAGTACTTC
TRBJ1-5 | NA | NA | TRBV6-2/TRBV6-3 | CASSQGQPQHF | TGTGCCAGCAGCCAAGGACAGCCCCAGCATTTT
TRBJ2-7 | NA | TRBD1 | TRBV30 | CAWSVRGGGGQYF | TGTGCCTGGAGTGTGCGAGGGGGCGGCGGGCAGTACTTC
TRBJ1-1 | NA | NA | TRBV7-2 | CASSPDWGGNTEAFF | TGTGCCAGCAGCCCAGATTGGGGGGGGAACACTGAAGCTTTCTTT
TRBJ2-2 | NA | TRBD2 | TRBV7-9 | CASSMTSGRANYGELFF | TGTGCCAGCAGCATGACTAGCGGGAGGGCCAATTACGGGGAGCTGTTTTTT
TRBJ2-1 | many | TRBD1 | TRBV25-1 | CASSEDTGGLNEQFF | TGTGCCAGCAGTGAGGATACAGGGGGCCTAAATGAGCAGTTCTTC
TRBJ2-1 | few | TRBD2 | TRBV20-1 | CSARVLAGGGNEQFF | TGCAGTGCTAGGGTCTTAGCGGGAGGTGGAAATGAGCAGTTCTTC
TRBJ1-1 | NA | NA | TRBV18 | CASSRTEGTEAFF | TGTGCCAGCTCACGGACAGAAGGCACTGAAGCTTTCTTT
TRBJ2-1 | NA | TRBD2 | TRBV11-2 | CASSLMAGGYNEQFF | TGTGCCAGCAGCCTCATGGCGGGAGGGTACAATGAGCAGTTCTTC
TRBJ2-1 | NA | NA | TRBV7-9 | CASSFRRPTRNEQFF | TGTGCCAGCAGCTTTCGACGGCCAACCCGCAATGAGCAGTTCTTC
TRBJ2-3 | many | TRBD1 | TRBV5-5 | CASSVGQGGDTQYF | TGTGCCAGCAGCGTTGGACAGGGGGGAGATACGCAGTATTTT
TRBJ2-7 | NA | TRBD2 | TRBV7-6 | CASSLAVSSYEQYF | TGTGCCAGCAGTCTAGCGGTAAGCTCCTACGAGCAGTACTTC
TRBJ2-1 | few | NA | TRBV20-1 | CSASWANLYNEQFF | TGCAGTGCTAGTTGGGCTAATTTGTACAATGAGCAGTTCTTC
TRBJ2-7 | NA | TRBD1 | TRBV27 | CASSSGTGGSTYEQYF | TGTGCCAGCAGTTCCGGGACAGGGGGATCTACCTACGAGCAGTACTTC
TRBJ2-2 | many | TRBD2 | TRBV7-2 | CASSSSGRVGELFF | TGTGCCAGCAGCTCGAGCGGGAGGGTCGGGGAGCTGTTTTTT
TRBJ2-1 | NA | NA | TRBV28 | CASSFLLELVNEQFF | TGTGCCAGCAGTTTTCTACTAGAGTTAGTAAATGAGCAGTTCTTC
TRBJ2-1 | many | TRBD2 | TRBV7-2 | CASSSRTSGGPSYNEQFF | TGTGCCAGCAGCTCGCGGACTAGCGGGGGGCCCTCCTACAATGAGCAGTTCTTC
TRBJ2-1 | many | NA | TRBV14 | CASSQVAGSGQFF | TGTGCCAGCAGCCAAGTGGCGGGATCTGGGCAGTTCTTC
TRBJ2-5 | many | TRBD2 | TRBV20-1 | CSGISGRETQYF | TGCAGTGGAATTAGCGGGAGAGAGACCCAGTACTTC
TRBJ2-2 | NA | NA | TRBV4-1 | CASSNGIITGELFF | TGCGCCAGCAGCAATGGAATAATCACCGGGGAGCTGTTTTTT
TRBJ2-7 | many | TRBD2 | TRBV11-2 | CASSLEPSGYEQYF | TGTGCCAGCAGCTTAGAACCTAGCGGCTACGAGCAGTACTTC
TRBJ1-1 | few | NA | TRBV13 | CASSPKPRGTEAFF | TGTGCCAGCAGCCCCAAACCTCGGGGCACTGAAGCTTTCTTT
TRBJ2-7 | many | NA | TRBV28 | CASSPGTSGEQYF | TGTGCCAGCAGTCCGGGGACATCTGGCGAGCAGTACTTC
TRBJ2-1 | NA | TRBD1 | TRBV20-1 | CSAADRADEQFF | TGCAGTGCTGCGGACAGGGCTGATGAGCAGTTCTTC
TRBJ2-7 | NA | NA | TRBV20-1 | CSARDLNLGSHEQYF | TGCAGTGCTAGAGATCTCAACCTTGGTAGCCACGAGCAGTACTTC
TRBJ2-1 | many | NA | TRBV12-3/TRBV12-4 | CASSLVPRDSEQFF | TGTGCCAGCAGTTTAGTACCAAGGGATTCTGAGCAGTTCTTC
TRBJ2-4 | NA | NA | TRBV4-1 | CASSLTVLAKNIQYF | TGCGCCAGCAGCCTTACAGTACTAGCCAAAAACATTCAGTACTTC
TRBJ1-2 | many | NA | TRBV6-5 | CASSYTPTGNYGYTF | TGTGCCAGCAGTTACACCCCGACAGGAAACTATGGCTACACCTTC
TRBJ2-5 | NA | TRBD1 | TRBV28 | CASSSAGGGQETQYF | TGTGCCAGCAGTAGCGCAGGGGGTGGTCAAGAGACCCAGTACTTC
TRBJ2-3 | many | NA | TRBV7-2 | CASSTRQTGEWDTQYF | TGTGCCAGCAGCACCCGCCAAACGGGAGAGTGGGATACGCAGTATTTT
TRBJ2-3 | many | NA | TRBV7-9 | CASSFTRGTDTQYF | TGTGCCAGCAGCTTTACTCGGGGGACAGATACGCAGTATTTT
TRBJ2-3 | many | NA | TRBV19 | CASSEQGTDTQYF | TGTGCCAGTAGTGAACAGGGCACAGATACGCAGTATTTT
TRBJ2-1 | few | TRBD2 | TRBV6-4 | CASTEREGNEQFF | TGTGCCAGCACCGAGCGGGAGGGGAATGAGCAGTTCTTC
TRBJ2-3 | many | NA | TRBV27 | CASSFLNTDTQYF | TGTGCCAGCAGTTTCCTAAACACAGATACGCAGTATTTT
TRBJ2-7 | NA | TRBD2 | TRBV7-9 | CASMGGGSEQYF | TGTGCCAGCATGGGGGGAGGGAGCGAGCAGTACTTC
TRBJ2-3 | NA | TRBD2 | TRBV7-6 | CASSSRAGVYDTQYF | TGTGCCAGCAGCTCTAGAGCGGGAGTATACGATACGCAGTATTTT
TRBJ2-7 | many | TRBD1 | TRBV9 | CASSVGDRVWEQYF | TGTGCCAGCAGCGTAGGGGACAGGGTTTGGGAGCAGTACTTC
TRBJ2-3 | many | NA | TRBV7-3 | CASSPNQGRTQYF | TGTGCCAGCAGCCCAAACCAGGGGCGTACGCAGTATTTT
TRBJ1-6 | NA | TRBD1 | TRBV11-2 | CASSQPGQITLHF | TGTGCCAGCAGCCAACCGGGACAGATCACCCTCCACTTT
TRBJ1-3 | many | NA | TRBV4-1 | CASSRTARNTIYF | TGCGCCAGCAGTCGGACAGCCAGAAACACCATATATTTT